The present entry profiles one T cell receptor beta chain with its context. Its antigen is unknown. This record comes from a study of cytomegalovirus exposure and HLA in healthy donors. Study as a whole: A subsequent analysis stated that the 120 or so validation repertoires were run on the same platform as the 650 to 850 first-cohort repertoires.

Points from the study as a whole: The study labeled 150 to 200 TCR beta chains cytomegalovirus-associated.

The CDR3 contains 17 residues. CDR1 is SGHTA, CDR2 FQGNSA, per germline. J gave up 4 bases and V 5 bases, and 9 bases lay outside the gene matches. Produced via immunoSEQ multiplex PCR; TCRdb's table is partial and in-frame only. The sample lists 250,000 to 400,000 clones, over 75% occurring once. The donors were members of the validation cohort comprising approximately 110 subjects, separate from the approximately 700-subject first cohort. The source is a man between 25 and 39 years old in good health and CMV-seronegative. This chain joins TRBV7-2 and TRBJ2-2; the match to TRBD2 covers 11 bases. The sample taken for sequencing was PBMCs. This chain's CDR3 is CASSPDSGGAPTGELFF. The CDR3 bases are TGTGCCAGCAGCCCAGATAGCGGGGGGGCCCCCACCGGGGAGCTGTTTTTT. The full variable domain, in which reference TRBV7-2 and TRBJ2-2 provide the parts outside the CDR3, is GAGVSQSPSNKVTEKGKDVELRCDPISGHTALYWYRQSLGQGLEFLIYFQGNSAPDKSGLPSDRFSAERTGGSVSTLTIQRTQQEDSAVYLCASSPDSGGAPTGELFFGEGSRLTVL.